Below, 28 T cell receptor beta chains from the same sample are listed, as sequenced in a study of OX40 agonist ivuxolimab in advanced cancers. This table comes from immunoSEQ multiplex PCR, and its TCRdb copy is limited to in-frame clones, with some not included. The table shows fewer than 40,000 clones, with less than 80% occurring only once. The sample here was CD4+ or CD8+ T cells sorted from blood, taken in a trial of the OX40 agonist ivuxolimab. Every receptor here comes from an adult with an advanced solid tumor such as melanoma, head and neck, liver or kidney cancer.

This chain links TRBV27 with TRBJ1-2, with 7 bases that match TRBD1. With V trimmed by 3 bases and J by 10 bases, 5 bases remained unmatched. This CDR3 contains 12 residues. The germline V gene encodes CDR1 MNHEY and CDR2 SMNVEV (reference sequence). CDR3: CASSLGGQLYTF. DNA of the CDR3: TGTGCCAGCAGTTTGGGGGGACAGCTCTACACCTTC.

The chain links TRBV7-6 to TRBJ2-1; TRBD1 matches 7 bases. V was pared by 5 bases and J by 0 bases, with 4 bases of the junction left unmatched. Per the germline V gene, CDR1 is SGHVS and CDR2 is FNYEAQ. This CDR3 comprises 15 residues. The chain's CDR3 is CASSADRSSYNEQFF. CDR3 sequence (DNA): TGTGCCAGCAGCGCGGACAGGAGCTCCTACAATGAGCAGTTCTTC.

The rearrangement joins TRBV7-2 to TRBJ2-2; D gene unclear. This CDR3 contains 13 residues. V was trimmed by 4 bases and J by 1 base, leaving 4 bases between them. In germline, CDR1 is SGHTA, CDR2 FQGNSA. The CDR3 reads CASSSRNTGELFF. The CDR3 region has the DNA TGTGCCAGCAGCTCCCGGAACACCGGGGAGCTGTTTTTT.

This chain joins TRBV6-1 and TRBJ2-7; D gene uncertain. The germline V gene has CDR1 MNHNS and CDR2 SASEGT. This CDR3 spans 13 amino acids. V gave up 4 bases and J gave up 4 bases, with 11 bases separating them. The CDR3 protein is CASSGGNRYEQYF. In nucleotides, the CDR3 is TGTGCCAGCAGTGGAGGCAATCGTTACGAGCAGTACTTC.

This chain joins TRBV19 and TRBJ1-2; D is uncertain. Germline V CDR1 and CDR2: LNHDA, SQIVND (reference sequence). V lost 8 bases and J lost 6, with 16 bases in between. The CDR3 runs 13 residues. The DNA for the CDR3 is TGTGCCAGTCAAAGGTCGTATTTTGATGGCTACACCTTC. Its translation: CASQRSYFDGYTF.

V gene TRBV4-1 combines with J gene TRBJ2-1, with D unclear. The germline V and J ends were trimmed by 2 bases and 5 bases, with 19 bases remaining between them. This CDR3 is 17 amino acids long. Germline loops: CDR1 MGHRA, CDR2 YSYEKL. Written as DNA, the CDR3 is TGCGCCAGCAGCCAACCGGAAAAAGGGATAAGCGACAATGAGCAGTTCTTC. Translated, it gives CASSQPEKGISDNEQFF.

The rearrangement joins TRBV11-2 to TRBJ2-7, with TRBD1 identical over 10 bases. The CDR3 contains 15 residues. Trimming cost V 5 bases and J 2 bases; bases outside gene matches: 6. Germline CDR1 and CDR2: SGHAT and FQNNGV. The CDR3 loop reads CASSPGTGAPYEQYF. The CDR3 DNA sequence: TGTGCCAGCAGCCCGGGGACAGGGGCTCCCTACGAGCAGTACTTC.

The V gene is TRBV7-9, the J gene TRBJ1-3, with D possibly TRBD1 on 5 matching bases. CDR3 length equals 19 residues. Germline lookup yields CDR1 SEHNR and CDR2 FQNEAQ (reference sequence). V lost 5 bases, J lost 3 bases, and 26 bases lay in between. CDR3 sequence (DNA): TGTGCCAGCAGCCCCCTCATTGGTATGGGGGGGACGTTTGGAAACACCATATATTTT. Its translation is CASSPLIGMGGTFGNTIYF.

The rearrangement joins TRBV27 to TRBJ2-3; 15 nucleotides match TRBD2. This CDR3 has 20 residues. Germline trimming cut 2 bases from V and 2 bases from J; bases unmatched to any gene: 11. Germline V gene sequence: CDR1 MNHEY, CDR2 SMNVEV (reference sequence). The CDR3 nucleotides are TGTGCCAGCAGTTTACGATGGACTAGCGGGGGGGCGAGGAACACAGATACGCAGTATTTT. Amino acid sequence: CASSLRWTSGGARNTDTQYF.

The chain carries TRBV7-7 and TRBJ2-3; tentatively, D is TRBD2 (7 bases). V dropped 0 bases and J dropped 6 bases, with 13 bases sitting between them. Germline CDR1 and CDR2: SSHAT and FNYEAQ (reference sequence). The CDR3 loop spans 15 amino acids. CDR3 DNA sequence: TGTGCCAGCAGCTTAGCGGGGGGGCTTATGGATACGCAGTATTTT. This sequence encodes CASSLAGGLMDTQYF.

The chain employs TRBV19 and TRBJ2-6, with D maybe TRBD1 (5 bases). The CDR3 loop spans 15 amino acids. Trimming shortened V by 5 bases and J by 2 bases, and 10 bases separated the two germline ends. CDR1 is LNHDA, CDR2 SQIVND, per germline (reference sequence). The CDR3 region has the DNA TGTGCCAGTAGTCCTCGACAGACTGGGGCCAACGTCCTGACTTTC. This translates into CASSPRQTGANVLTF.

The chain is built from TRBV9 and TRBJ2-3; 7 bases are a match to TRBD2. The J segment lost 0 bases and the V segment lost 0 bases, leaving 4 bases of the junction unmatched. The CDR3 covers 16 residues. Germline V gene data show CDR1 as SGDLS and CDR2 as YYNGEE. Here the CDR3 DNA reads TGTGCCAGCAGCGTAGTAGGGCGGGGGAGCACAGATACGCAGTATTTT. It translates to CASSVVGRGSTDTQYF.

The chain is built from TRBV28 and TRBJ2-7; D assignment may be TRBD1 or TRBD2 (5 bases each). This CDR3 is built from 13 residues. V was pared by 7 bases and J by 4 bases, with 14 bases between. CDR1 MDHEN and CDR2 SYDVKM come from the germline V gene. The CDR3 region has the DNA TGTGCCAGCACGGGACCGCCGAGGTACGAGCAGTACTTC. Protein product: CASTGPPRYEQYF.

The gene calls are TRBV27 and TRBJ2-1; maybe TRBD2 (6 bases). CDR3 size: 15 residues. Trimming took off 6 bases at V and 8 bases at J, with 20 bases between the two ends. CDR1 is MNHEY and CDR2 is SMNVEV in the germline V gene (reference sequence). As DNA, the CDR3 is TGTGCCAGCAGCCTGTACGGGGAGGATGAGGATGAGCAGTTCTTC. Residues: CASSLYGEDEDEQFF.

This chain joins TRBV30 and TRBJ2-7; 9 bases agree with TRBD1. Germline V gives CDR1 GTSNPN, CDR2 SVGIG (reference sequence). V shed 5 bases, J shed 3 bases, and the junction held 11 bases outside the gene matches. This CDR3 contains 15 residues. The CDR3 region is CAWEPGQGSNYEQYF. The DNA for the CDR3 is TGTGCCTGGGAACCGGGACAGGGTTCGAACTACGAGCAGTACTTC.

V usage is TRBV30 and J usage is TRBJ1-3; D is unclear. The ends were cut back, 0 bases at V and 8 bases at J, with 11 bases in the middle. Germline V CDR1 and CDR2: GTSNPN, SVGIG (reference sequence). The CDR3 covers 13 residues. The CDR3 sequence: CAWSVSARDTIYF. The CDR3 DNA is TGTGCCTGGAGTGTGTCAGCTCGGGACACCATATATTTT.

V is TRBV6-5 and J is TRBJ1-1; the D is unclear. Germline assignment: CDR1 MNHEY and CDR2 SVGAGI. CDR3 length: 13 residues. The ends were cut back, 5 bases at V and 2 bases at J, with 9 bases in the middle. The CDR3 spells CASSPLFNTEAFF. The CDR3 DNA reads TGTGCCAGCAGTCCCCTTTTTAACACTGAAGCTTTCTTT.

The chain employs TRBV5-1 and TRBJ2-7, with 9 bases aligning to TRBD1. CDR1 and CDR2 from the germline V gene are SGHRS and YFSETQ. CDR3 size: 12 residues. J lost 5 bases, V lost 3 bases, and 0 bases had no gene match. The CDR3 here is CASSWTGDEQYF. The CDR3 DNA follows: TGCGCCAGCAGCTGGACAGGGGACGAGCAGTACTTC.

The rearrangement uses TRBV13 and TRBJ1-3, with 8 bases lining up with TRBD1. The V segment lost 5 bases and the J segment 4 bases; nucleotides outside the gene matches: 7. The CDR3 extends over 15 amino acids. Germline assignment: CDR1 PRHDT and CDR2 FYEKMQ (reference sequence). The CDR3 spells CASSPRDRFGNTIYF. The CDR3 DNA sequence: TGTGCCAGCAGCCCCCGGGACAGGTTCGGAAACACCATATATTTT.

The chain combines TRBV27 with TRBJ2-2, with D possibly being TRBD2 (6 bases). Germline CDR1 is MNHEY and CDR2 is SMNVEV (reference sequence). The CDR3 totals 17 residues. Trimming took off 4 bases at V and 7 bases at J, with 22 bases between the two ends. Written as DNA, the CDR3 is TGTGCCAGCAGTTCGGCCGGGACTCCTGAATACGGCGGGGAGCTGTTTTTT. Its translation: CASSSAGTPEYGGELFF.

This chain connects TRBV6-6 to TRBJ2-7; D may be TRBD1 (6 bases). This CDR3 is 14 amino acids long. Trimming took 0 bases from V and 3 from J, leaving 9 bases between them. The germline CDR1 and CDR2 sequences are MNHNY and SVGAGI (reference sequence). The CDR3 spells CASSYSGTNYEQYF. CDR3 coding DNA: TGTGCCAGCAGTTACTCGGGGACAAACTACGAGCAGTACTTC.

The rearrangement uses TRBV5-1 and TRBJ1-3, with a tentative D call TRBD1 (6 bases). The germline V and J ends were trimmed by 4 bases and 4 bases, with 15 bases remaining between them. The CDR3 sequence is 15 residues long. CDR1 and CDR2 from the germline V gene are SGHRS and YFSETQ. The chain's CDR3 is CASSPSGGHGNTIYF. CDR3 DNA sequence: TGCGCCAGCAGCCCCTCGGGGGGCCACGGAAACACCATATATTTT.

The CDR3 region has the DNA TGTGCCAGCAGCTTAGAGGGGGACAGTCTAGCCAAAAACATTCAGTACTTC. It encodes CASSLEGDSLAKNIQYF. J is TRBJ2-4 and V is TRBV7-9, with 7 positions matching TRBD1. This CDR3 has 17 amino acids. With 1 base clipped from V and 0 bases from J, the junction kept 6 bases outside the gene matches. Germline V gene data show CDR1 as SEHNR and CDR2 as FQNEAQ (reference sequence).

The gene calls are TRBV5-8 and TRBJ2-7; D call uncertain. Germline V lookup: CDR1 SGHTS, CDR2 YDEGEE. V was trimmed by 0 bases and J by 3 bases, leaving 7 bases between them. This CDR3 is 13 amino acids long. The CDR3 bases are TGTGCCAGCAGCTTGGGACATATCTACGAGCAGTACTTC. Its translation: CASSLGHIYEQYF.

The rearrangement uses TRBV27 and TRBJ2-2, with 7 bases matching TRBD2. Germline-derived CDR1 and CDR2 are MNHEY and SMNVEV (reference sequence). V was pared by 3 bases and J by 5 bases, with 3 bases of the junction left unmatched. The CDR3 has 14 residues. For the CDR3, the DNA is TGTGCCAGCAGTTTGGGGGGGTTAACCGGGGAGCTGTTTTTT. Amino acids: CASSLGGLTGELFF.

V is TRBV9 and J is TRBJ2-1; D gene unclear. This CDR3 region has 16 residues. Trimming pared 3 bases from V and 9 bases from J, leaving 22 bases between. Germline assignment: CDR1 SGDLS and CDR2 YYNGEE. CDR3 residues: CASSGAAKILRSEQFF. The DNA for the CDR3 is TGTGCCAGCAGCGGGGCAGCTAAGATCCTTCGGTCTGAGCAGTTCTTC.

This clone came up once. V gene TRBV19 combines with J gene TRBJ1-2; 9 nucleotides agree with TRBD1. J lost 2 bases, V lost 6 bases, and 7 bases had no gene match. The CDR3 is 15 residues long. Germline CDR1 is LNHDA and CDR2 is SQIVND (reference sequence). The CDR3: CASRGQTGGNYGYTF. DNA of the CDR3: TGTGCCAGTAGGGGACAGACAGGGGGGAACTATGGCTACACCTTC.

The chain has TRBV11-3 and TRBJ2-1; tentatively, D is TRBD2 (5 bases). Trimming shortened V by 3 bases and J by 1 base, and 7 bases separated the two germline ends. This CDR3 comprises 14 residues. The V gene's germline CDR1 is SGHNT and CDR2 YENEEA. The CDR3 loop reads CASSFTGSYNEQFF. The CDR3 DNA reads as TGTGCCAGCAGCTTTACGGGATCCTACAATGAGCAGTTCTTC.